These T cell receptor beta chains were read from a single sample in a study of T-cell reconstitution after alpha-beta-depleted transplantation in children. TCRdb passed the PCR reads through MiXCR, listing each CDR3 protein once. The data hold around 680,000 distinct CDR3 sequences, with about 15% observed a single time. The specimen comprised PBMCs from the stem cell graft donor, sampled from the stem cell graft. These TCRs come from a human donor who donated a stem cell graft to a child with acute myeloid leukemia. Each CDR3 is given with its conserved first and last residue. The D gene is left open where the match is weak. Only part of the rows carry a size: once, few, many, or a class if the clone is expanded.

D: -
J: TRBJ1-1
V: TRBV15
size: -
CDR3: CATSDYRDGAFF
DNA: TGTGCCACCAGCGACTACAGGGATGGAGCTTTCTTT

D: -
J: TRBJ1-5
V: TRBV28
size: -
CDR3: CASGPREGYQPQHF
DNA: TGTGCCAGCGGCCCGAGGGAGGGTTATCAGCCCCAGCATTTT

D: TRBD2
J: TRBJ2-7
V: TRBV6-2/TRBV6-3
size: few
CDR3: CASRSGGSPYEQYF
DNA: TGTGCCAGCAGATCGGGGGGGTCCCCATACGAGCAGTACTTC

D: -
J: TRBJ2-1
V: TRBV7-2
size: -
CDR3: CASSLGGEPLQFF
DNA: TGTGCCAGCAGCTTAGGGGGGGAGCCCCTCCAGTTCTTC

D: -
J: TRBJ1-4
V: TRBV20-1
size: -
CDR3: CSATGRTNEKLFF
DNA: TGCAGTGCTACAGGGAGAACTAATGAAAAACTGTTTTTT

D: -
J: TRBJ1-4
V: TRBV29-1
size: -
CDR3: CSVEATNEKLFF
DNA: TGCAGCGTTGAGGCAACTAATGAAAAACTGTTTTTT

D: -
J: TRBJ2-1
V: TRBV7-3
size: -
CDR3: CASSSTGLNSPQFF
DNA: TGTGCCAGCAGCTCGACAGGCCTTAACAGCCCGCAGTTCTTC

D: -
J: TRBJ2-3
V: TRBV12-3/TRBV12-4
size: once
CDR3: CASSSGTATSTDTQYF
DNA: TGTGCCAGCAGTTCTGGGACGGCTACCAGCACAGATACGCAGTATTTT

D: TRBD2
J: TRBJ2-1
V: TRBV7-7
size: many
CDR3: CASSLELAGGYNEQFF
DNA: TGTGCCAGCAGCTTAGAGCTAGCGGGGGGTTACAATGAGCAGTTCTTC

D: -
J: TRBJ1-5
V: TRBV12-3/TRBV12-4
size: many
CDR3: CASSSDQPQHF
DNA: TGTGCCAGCAGTTCCGATCAGCCCCAGCATTTT

D: TRBD1
J: TRBJ2-2
V: TRBV11-1
size: -
CDR3: CASSAGGQGKWYTGELFF
DNA: TGTGCCAGCAGCGCCGGGGGACAGGGTAAATGGTACACCGGGGAGCTGTTTTTT

D: -
J: TRBJ1-2
V: TRBV12-3/TRBV12-4
size: many
CDR3: CASTPGGFYGYTF
DNA: TGTGCCAGCACCCCTGGGGGCTTCTATGGCTACACCTTC

D: -
J: TRBJ2-2
V: TRBV20-1
size: many
CDR3: CSATRTSIAGELFF
DNA: TGCAGTGCTACTCGAACGTCGATCGCCGGGGAGCTGTTTTTT

D: TRBD2
J: TRBJ2-1
V: TRBV6-5
size: many
CDR3: CASSYTSGYNEQFF
DNA: TGTGCCAGCAGTTATACTAGCGGGTACAATGAGCAGTTCTTC

D: -
J: TRBJ2-7
V: TRBV20-1
size: many
CDR3: CSASGGKNEQYF
DNA: TGCAGTGCTAGCGGAGGTAAAAACGAGCAGTACTTC

D: -
J: TRBJ2-1
V: TRBV7-2
size: many
CDR3: CASSLGGLGEQFF
DNA: TGTGCCAGCAGCTTAGGGGGGCTGGGTGAGCAGTTCTTC

D: -
J: TRBJ1-2
V: TRBV20-1
size: many
CDR3: CSARLTDTSNYGYTF
DNA: TGCAGTGCTAGGTTGACAGATACATCTAACTATGGCTACACCTTC

D: -
J: TRBJ2-3
V: TRBV25-1
size: -
CDR3: CASSVLGTDTQYF
DNA: TGTGCCAGCAGTGTATTGGGCACAGATACGCAGTATTTT

D: TRBD1
J: TRBJ1-1
V: TRBV5-6
size: many
CDR3: CASSPGTGSTEAFF
DNA: TGTGCCAGCAGCCCCGGGACAGGGAGCACTGAAGCTTTCTTT

D: -
J: TRBJ2-1
V: TRBV29-1
size: many
CDR3: CSVGRDWGKEQFF
DNA: TGCAGCGTTGGAAGGGACTGGGGGAAGGAGCAGTTCTTC

D: -
J: TRBJ1-1
V: TRBV6-1
size: -
CDR3: CASSTGHTNMDTEAFF
DNA: TGTGCCAGCAGCACGGGACACACCAACATGGACACTGAAGCTTTCTTT

D: -
J: TRBJ2-1
V: TRBV20-1
size: many
CDR3: CSVGKEGSSYNEQFF
DNA: TGCAGTGTGGGCAAAGAGGGGAGCTCCTACAATGAGCAGTTCTTC

D: TRBD2
J: TRBJ2-7
V: TRBV7-2
size: many
CDR3: CASSPSSRGSYEQYF
DNA: TGTGCCAGCAGCCCCTCGTCGCGGGGGTCCTACGAGCAGTACTTC

D: TRBD1
J: TRBJ2-7
V: TRBV29-1
size: many
CDR3: CSVGDRAYEQYF
DNA: TGCAGCGTTGGGGACAGAGCCTACGAGCAGTACTTC

D: -
J: TRBJ2-5
V: TRBV7-7
size: -
CDR3: CASSSDPLTSIGTQYF
DNA: TGTGCCAGCAGCTCCGACCCGCTAACTTCGATCGGGACCCAGTACTTC

D: TRBD1
J: TRBJ2-1
V: TRBV20-1
size: many
CDR3: CSALPRDRNNEQFF
DNA: TGCAGTGCTTTGCCCCGGGACAGAAACAATGAGCAGTTCTTC

D: -
J: TRBJ2-1
V: TRBV13
size: few
CDR3: CASSPGQSNYNEQFF
DNA: TGTGCCAGCAGCCCCGGGCAGAGCAACTACAATGAGCAGTTCTTC

D: TRBD1
J: TRBJ1-2
V: TRBV6-5
size: many
CDR3: CASSRGTGGNYGYTF
DNA: TGTGCCAGCAGTAGGGGGACAGGGGGTAACTATGGCTACACCTTC

D: TRBD1
J: TRBJ1-6
V: TRBV7-2
size: many
CDR3: CASSLVPGQGNSPLHF
DNA: TGTGCCAGCAGCTTAGTGCCGGGACAGGGGAATTCACCCCTCCACTTT

D: -
J: TRBJ2-4
V: TRBV7-2
size: many
CDR3: CASSLGGNIQYF
DNA: TGTGCCAGCAGCTTGGGGGGAAACATTCAGTACTTC

D: TRBD2
J: TRBJ2-3
V: TRBV27
size: -
CDR3: CASSYLAGGIDTQYF
DNA: TGTGCCAGCAGTTACCTAGCGGGGGGGATAGATACGCAGTATTTT

D: TRBD1
J: TRBJ2-3
V: TRBV12-3/TRBV12-4
size: many
CDR3: CASIPGQGSTDTQYF
DNA: TGTGCCAGCATCCCGGGACAGGGGAGCACAGATACGCAGTATTTT

D: -
J: TRBJ1-1
V: TRBV7-9
size: -
CDR3: CASSKSTGLNTEAFF
DNA: TGTGCCAGCAGCAAATCGACAGGTTTGAACACTGAAGCTTTCTTT

D: TRBD1
J: TRBJ1-4
V: TRBV27
size: few
CDR3: CASSPRDRAEKLFF
DNA: TGTGCCAGCAGTCCACGGGACAGGGCTGAAAAACTGTTTTTT

D: -
J: TRBJ1-1
V: TRBV18
size: -
CDR3: CASSPPRGTNTEAFF
DNA: TGTGCCAGCTCACCACCGCGGGGAACCAACACTGAAGCTTTCTTT

D: -
J: TRBJ2-7
V: TRBV7-2
size: -
CDR3: CASSFRGGAGKHEQYF
DNA: TGTGCCAGCAGCTTCCGAGGGGGGGCAGGTAAACACGAGCAGTACTTC

D: -
J: TRBJ2-3
V: TRBV20-1
size: many
CDR3: CSARRSRGKGDTQYF
DNA: TGCAGTGCTAGGAGGAGCCGGGGGAAAGGAGATACGCAGTATTTT

D: TRBD1
J: TRBJ2-7
V: TRBV30
size: -
CDR3: CAWSVGRTGANEQYF
DNA: TGTGCCTGGAGTGTCGGGAGGACAGGGGCCAACGAGCAGTACTTC

D: -
J: TRBJ2-3
V: TRBV2
size: -
CDR3: CASKGTFLDTQYF
DNA: TGTGCCAGCAAGGGAACTTTTCTAGATACGCAGTATTTT

D: -
J: TRBJ2-5
V: TRBV20-1
size: many
CDR3: CSCRVQETQYF
DNA: TGCAGCTGCAGGGTCCAAGAGACCCAGTACTTC

D: -
J: TRBJ1-5
V: TRBV12-3/TRBV12-4
size: few
CDR3: CASRNQDGNQPQHF
DNA: TGTGCCAGCAGAAACCAGGACGGGAATCAGCCCCAGCATTTT

D: TRBD2
J: TRBJ2-1
V: TRBV20-1
size: many
CDR3: CSVPLLAASSYNEQFF
DNA: TGCAGTGTCCCCCTGCTAGCGGCGAGCTCCTACAATGAGCAGTTCTTC